Sequencing of this TCR beta chain was carried out in a study of cytomegalovirus exposure and HLA in healthy donors. PCR involved 60 Vbeta and 13 Jbeta primers. Some clones are missing from TCRdb's copy, which holds only in-frame ones; the method was immunoSEQ multiplex PCR. The repertoire holds about 130,000 clones, with roughly four fifths as singletons. Note on this clone: Its matching antigen is unknown.

Study-level points and caveats: Presence/absence analyses rested on an assumption that sequencing depth was roughly uniform across donors. Available immune exposure information was restricted to CMV serostatus only. Confirmation was obtained in vitro that three CMV-associated chains are specific for CMV antigens. Reports credit the classifier with highly specific, highly sensitive diagnosis of cytomegalovirus status.

The sample was PBMCs. The origin of this receptor is a boy aged 5 to 17 in good health and CMV-seronegative.

The CDR3 sequence is CASRPTGPYGYTF. In DNA form, the CDR3 reads TGTGCCAGCAGGCCAACAGGGCCCTATGGCTACACCTTC. This sequence joins TRBV6-5 and TRBJ1-2, with a tentative D call TRBD1 (6 bases). Trimming removed 6 bases from V and 4 bases from J, with 12 bases in between. The CDR3 extends over 13 amino acids. Looked up from germline, CDR1 is MNHEY and CDR2 is SVGAGI.